These T cell receptor beta chains were read from a single sample in a study of blood T cells in healthy people across ages. TCRdb processed the 5' RACE reads anew with MiXCR; each CDR3 protein has one entry. Among about 810,000 distinct CDR3 sequences listed, roughly 40% were seen once. Sequences were obtained from blood. These receptors were collected from a man between 18 and 29 years old in good health. CDR3s include the opening cysteine and the closing phenylalanine or tryptophan. Each record gives: V gene, D gene, J gene, clone size, CDR3 DNA, CDR3 protein. D genes are given only for firm matches. Part of the rows lack a size; the others show once, few, many or a class for expanded clones.

V gene: TRBV10-3; D gene: TRBD2; J gene: TRBJ2-3; clone size: NA; CDR3 DNA: TGTGCCATTATAGCGGGGGGGCCGCTAGATACGCAGTATTTT; CDR3 protein: CAIIAGGPLDTQYF
V gene: TRBV5-1; D gene: TRBD2; J gene: TRBJ2-3; clone size: NA; CDR3 DNA: TGCGCCAGCAGCTCGAGGGCGCTAGCGGCCGGGAGGGATACGCAGTATTTT; CDR3 protein: CASSSRALAAGRDTQYF
V gene: TRBV4-1; D gene: TRBD1; J gene: TRBJ2-4; clone size: many; CDR3 DNA: TGCGCCAGCAGCCAAGATCCCGGGACAGCTCAGTACTTC; CDR3 protein: CASSQDPGTAQYF
V gene: TRBV9; D gene: TRBD1; J gene: TRBJ1-4; clone size: few; CDR3 DNA: TGTGCCAGCAGCGTCCAGGGGGATAATGAAAAACTGTTTTTT; CDR3 protein: CASSVQGDNEKLFF
V gene: TRBV29-1; D gene: NA; J gene: TRBJ2-7; clone size: many; CDR3 DNA: TGCAGCGTCATAACACGCGAGCAGTACTTC; CDR3 protein: CSVITREQYF
V gene: TRBV29-1; D gene: NA; J gene: TRBJ2-2; clone size: NA; CDR3 DNA: TGCAGCGTTCCTTTGGGTACCGGGGAGCTGTTTTTT; CDR3 protein: CSVPLGTGELFF
V gene: TRBV9; D gene: TRBD1; J gene: TRBJ2-1; clone size: many; CDR3 DNA: TGTGCCAGCAGCGCTCGACAGGGAACCTACAATGAGCAGTTCTTC; CDR3 protein: CASSARQGTYNEQFF
V gene: TRBV7-2; D gene: TRBD1; J gene: TRBJ2-3; clone size: few; CDR3 DNA: TGTGCCAGCAGCCGACAGGGGACATCCACAGATACGCAGTATTTT; CDR3 protein: CASSRQGTSTDTQYF
V gene: TRBV16; D gene: TRBD1; J gene: TRBJ1-1; clone size: NA; CDR3 DNA: TGTGCCAGCAGCCTTATGGGACAGGAGAACACTGAAGCTTTCTTT; CDR3 protein: CASSLMGQENTEAFF
V gene: TRBV12-3/TRBV12-4; D gene: TRBD1; J gene: TRBJ1-5; clone size: many; CDR3 DNA: TGTGCCAGCAGCAATTCGGACAGGGGGGCCAATCAGCCCCAGCATTTT; CDR3 protein: CASSNSDRGANQPQHF
V gene: TRBV16; D gene: NA; J gene: TRBJ1-1; clone size: NA; CDR3 DNA: TGTGCCAGCAGCGCTGACAACACTGAAGCTTTCTTT; CDR3 protein: CASSADNTEAFF
V gene: TRBV12-3/TRBV12-4; D gene: NA; J gene: TRBJ1-1; clone size: few; CDR3 DNA: TGTGCCAGCGGCTTTGAAAGAGTGATGAACACTGAAGCTTTCTTT; CDR3 protein: CASGFERVMNTEAFF
V gene: TRBV7-2; D gene: TRBD1; J gene: TRBJ1-6; clone size: NA; CDR3 DNA: TGTGCCAGCAGCTTTGACAGGGGGCTTAGGTCACCCCTCCACTTT; CDR3 protein: CASSFDRGLRSPLHF
V gene: TRBV3-1; D gene: NA; J gene: TRBJ1-2; clone size: few; CDR3 DNA: TGTGCCAGCAGCCAAGATTGGGCGTCACAAAATGGCTACACCTTC; CDR3 protein: CASSQDWASQNGYTF
V gene: TRBV27; D gene: TRBD2; J gene: TRBJ2-1; clone size: once; CDR3 DNA: TGTGCCAGCAGTATCCTAGCGGGGTCCTACAATGAGCAGTTCTTC; CDR3 protein: CASSILAGSYNEQFF
V gene: TRBV5-1; D gene: TRBD1; J gene: TRBJ1-1; clone size: NA; CDR3 DNA: TGCGCCAGCAGCTTGGCCCGGCAGGGGGCGAGTGATTTCTTT; CDR3 protein: CASSLARQGASDFF
V gene: TRBV12-3/TRBV12-4; D gene: TRBD1; J gene: TRBJ2-1; clone size: NA; CDR3 DNA: TGTGCCAGCGGCACCGGGACAGCTTACAATGAGCAGTTCTTC; CDR3 protein: CASGTGTAYNEQFF
V gene: TRBV6-2/TRBV6-3; D gene: TRBD2; J gene: TRBJ2-7; clone size: once; CDR3 DNA: TGTGCCAGCTTTGGGAGGGCCCCCCCCAACGAGCAGTACTTC; CDR3 protein: CASFGRAPPNEQYF
V gene: TRBV7-9; D gene: NA; J gene: TRBJ1-1; clone size: NA; CDR3 DNA: TGTGCCAGCAGCGAAGGAGTGCAGGGGATCAAAGGCACTGAAGCTTTCTTT; CDR3 protein: CASSEGVQGIKGTEAFF
V gene: TRBV6-5; D gene: NA; J gene: TRBJ2-7; clone size: few; CDR3 DNA: TGTGCCAGTGGACGGACACAAAGCTCCTACGAGCAGTACTTC; CDR3 protein: CASGRTQSSYEQYF
V gene: TRBV14; D gene: NA; J gene: TRBJ1-3; clone size: NA; CDR3 DNA: TGTGCCAGCAGGTCGCGGGATACATCTGGAAACACCATATATTTT; CDR3 protein: CASRSRDTSGNTIYF
V gene: TRBV5-1; D gene: NA; J gene: TRBJ1-2; clone size: few; CDR3 DNA: TGCGCCAGCGCGGCGGACTATTCTAACTATGGCTACACCTTC; CDR3 protein: CASAADYSNYGYTF
V gene: TRBV29-1; D gene: TRBD1; J gene: TRBJ1-3; clone size: NA; CDR3 DNA: TGCAGCGTTCATCCGGGACAGGGAAACACCATATATTTT; CDR3 protein: CSVHPGQGNTIYF
V gene: TRBV5-1; D gene: NA; J gene: TRBJ2-3; clone size: many; CDR3 DNA: TGCGCCAGCAGCTTGGGGCAGGCCGCCACAGATACGCAGTATTTT; CDR3 protein: CASSLGQAATDTQYF
V gene: TRBV4-1; D gene: NA; J gene: TRBJ1-3; clone size: few; CDR3 DNA: TGCGCCAGCAGCTCCCAAGTCCGGGACAACTCTGGAAACACCATATATTTT; CDR3 protein: CASSSQVRDNSGNTIYF
V gene: TRBV15; D gene: NA; J gene: TRBJ1-2; clone size: few; CDR3 DNA: TGTGCCACCAGCACCTCGGGGTTGGGTGGCTACACCTTC; CDR3 protein: CATSTSGLGGYTF
V gene: TRBV7-2; D gene: NA; J gene: TRBJ2-7; clone size: NA; CDR3 DNA: TGTGCCAGCAGCGACCTACTCAGGGTGGGGGAGCAGTACTTC; CDR3 protein: CASSDLLRVGEQYF
V gene: TRBV3-1; D gene: NA; J gene: TRBJ2-5; clone size: few; CDR3 DNA: TGTGCCAGCAGCCAGGGGGTCGAGTACCAAGAGACCCAGTACTTC; CDR3 protein: CASSQGVEYQETQYF
V gene: TRBV19; D gene: NA; J gene: TRBJ2-3; clone size: few; CDR3 DNA: TGTGCCAGTCGCGATGGATCCACAGATACGCAGTATTTT; CDR3 protein: CASRDGSTDTQYF
V gene: TRBV12-3/TRBV12-4; D gene: NA; J gene: TRBJ1-4; clone size: few; CDR3 DNA: TGTGCCAGCAGTGACCGAGCCTTTAATGAAAAACTGTTTTTT; CDR3 protein: CASSDRAFNEKLFF
V gene: TRBV7-2; D gene: NA; J gene: TRBJ2-7; clone size: NA; CDR3 DNA: TGTGCCAGCAGCTTAGGCAGACAAGGCTACGAGCAGTACTTC; CDR3 protein: CASSLGRQGYEQYF
V gene: TRBV5-1; D gene: NA; J gene: TRBJ2-7; clone size: NA; CDR3 DNA: TGCGCCAGCAGCCCCAGCCACCCTGGACCCTACGAGCAGTACTTC; CDR3 protein: CASSPSHPGPYEQYF
V gene: TRBV25-1; D gene: NA; J gene: TRBJ1-5; clone size: many; CDR3 DNA: TGTGCCAGCAGTGACAGGGCAAGCAATCAGCCCCAGCATTTT; CDR3 protein: CASSDRASNQPQHF
V gene: TRBV4-1; D gene: NA; J gene: TRBJ1-4; clone size: many; CDR3 DNA: TGCGCCAGCAGCCAAGAAGGAGACGAGTTTTACGAAAAACTGTTTTTT; CDR3 protein: CASSQEGDEFYEKLFF
V gene: TRBV29-1; D gene: TRBD1; J gene: TRBJ2-3; clone size: NA; CDR3 DNA: TGCAGCGTTGGACGACAGGGGCAAGATACGCAGTATTTT; CDR3 protein: CSVGRQGQDTQYF
V gene: TRBV7-2; D gene: NA; J gene: TRBJ1-4; clone size: NA; CDR3 DNA: TGTGCCAGCAGCCCCCCACAGGGTTCTAATGAAAAACTGTTTTTT; CDR3 protein: CASSPPQGSNEKLFF
V gene: TRBV4-2; D gene: NA; J gene: TRBJ2-5; clone size: many; CDR3 DNA: TGTGCCAGCAGCCCGGAACCGACAGGCCCTATCCAAGAGACCCAGTACTTC; CDR3 protein: CASSPEPTGPIQETQYF
V gene: TRBV29-1; D gene: NA; J gene: TRBJ2-7; clone size: NA; CDR3 DNA: TGCAGCGTTGAAGGACGGCAGGGTGGGGGCGAGCAGTACTTC; CDR3 protein: CSVEGRQGGGEQYF
V gene: TRBV2; D gene: TRBD2; J gene: TRBJ2-3; clone size: NA; CDR3 DNA: TGTGCCAGCAACGGACTAGCGGGAGGAGGTAATACGCAGTATTTT; CDR3 protein: CASNGLAGGGNTQYF
V gene: TRBV7-2; D gene: NA; J gene: TRBJ2-5; clone size: NA; CDR3 DNA: TGTGCCAGCAGCTTTGGGGCGTACCCAGAGACCCAGTACTTC; CDR3 protein: CASSFGAYPETQYF
V gene: TRBV2; D gene: TRBD1; J gene: TRBJ2-1; clone size: many; CDR3 DNA: TGTGCCAGCAGTAAACGGGACAGGGTTAATGAGCAGTTCTTC; CDR3 protein: CASSKRDRVNEQFF
V gene: TRBV12-3/TRBV12-4; D gene: TRBD2; J gene: TRBJ2-7; clone size: NA; CDR3 DNA: TGTGCCAGCAGTCACCGGACTAGCGGGGGGGCTCAGCAGTACTTC; CDR3 protein: CASSHRTSGGAQQYF
V gene: TRBV2; D gene: NA; J gene: TRBJ2-3; clone size: few; CDR3 DNA: TGTGCCAGCAAGGTCACAGATACGCAGTATTTT; CDR3 protein: CASKVTDTQYF
V gene: TRBV5-1; D gene: NA; J gene: TRBJ2-6; clone size: NA; CDR3 DNA: TGCGCCAGCAGCTTGGTGGCAGGGTCCTCTGTGGCCAACGTCCTGACTTTC; CDR3 protein: CASSLVAGSSVANVLTF
V gene: TRBV5-1; D gene: NA; J gene: TRBJ1-2; clone size: NA; CDR3 DNA: TGCGCCAGCAGCGCGCGACAGAATTATGGCTACACCTTC; CDR3 protein: CASSARQNYGYTF
V gene: TRBV20-1; D gene: NA; J gene: TRBJ1-1; clone size: NA; CDR3 DNA: TGCAGTGCTAGAGATCAGAGGGCAGGATCGAACGCTGAAGCTTTCTTT; CDR3 protein: CSARDQRAGSNAEAFF
V gene: TRBV29-1; D gene: NA; J gene: TRBJ2-1; clone size: NA; CDR3 DNA: TGCAGCGTTGAAAAACTTGGTGAGCAGTTCTTC; CDR3 protein: CSVEKLGEQFF
V gene: TRBV7-9; D gene: NA; J gene: TRBJ2-3; clone size: NA; CDR3 DNA: TGTGCCAGCAGACCCCGAGGTCCATCCACAGATACGCAGTATTTT; CDR3 protein: CASRPRGPSTDTQYF
V gene: TRBV4-3; D gene: NA; J gene: TRBJ2-1; clone size: NA; CDR3 DNA: TGCGCCAGCAGCCCCCGAAGGTCTAGCTCGGAGACCCAGTTCTTC; CDR3 protein: CASSPRRSSSETQFF